This TCR beta chain was retrieved from a study of shared T cell receptors in the human thymus. Only in-frame clones appear in the TCRdb table, and some are missing; sequencing was by immunoSEQ multiplex PCR. Of some 700,000 clones in the sample, 85% to 90% were seen once. Trimming removed 5 bases from V and 1 base from J, with 28 bases in between. This CDR3 has 20 residues. Germline V gene data show CDR1 as MDHEN and CDR2 as SYDVKM. A further study also used this sample, focusing on human thymus T cells. As reported in that work: Corrective cardiac operations yielded the resected thymus tissue.

Sample: thymocytes. This chain links TRBV28 with TRBJ2-3; TRBD1 might be the D (6 bases). The TCR was taken from a boy younger than two with a congenital heart defect. The CDR3 nucleotides read TGTGCCAGCAGTCTCAGCCGGGCCAGGGGACCCCGGCGGGGCACAGATACGCAGTATTTT. This encodes CASSLSRARGPRRGTDTQYF.